This TCR beta chain was recorded in a study of T cell clonotyping in hematopoietic cell transplantation. Notes on the study in general: No sorting was done, leaving CD4 and CD8 contributions mixed.

Sequencing was performed with immunoSEQ multiplex PCR; in TCRdb, only in-frame clones are kept and a portion is missing. The sample comprises around 80,000 clones, 90% to 97% of which are singletons, and under 2% rests with the top ten. Notes on this clone: Its specificity is not known.

Indicated time point: recipient sample about 28 days before transplant, after cytoreduction. This sequence originates from a woman aged 45-60 years with acute myeloid leukemia. Some clones in this sample may be carry-over from other donors' samples. Here the sequenced sample was peripheral blood mononuclear cells, taken before stem cell transplant.

In nucleotides, the CDR3 is TGTGCCAGTAGTATAGTCGACAGCTCCTACGAGCAGTACTTC. Amino acid sequence: CASSIVDSSYEQYF. This sequence joins TRBV19 and TRBJ2-7; TRBD1 might be the D (5 bases). Deletions cut 1 base from V and 0 bases from J, with 7 bases between. Germline V gene data show CDR1 as LNHDA and CDR2 as SQIVND (reference sequence). The CDR3 covers 14 residues.